Following are 4 T cell receptor beta chains from one sample sequenced in a study of OX40 agonist ivuxolimab in advanced cancers. Profiled with immunoSEQ multiplex PCR; TCRdb holds only in-frame clones, not every one. The sample holds about 69,000 clones, 85% to 90% seen once. The source material was CD4+ or CD8+ T cells sorted from blood, sampled in a trial of the OX40 agonist ivuxolimab. These receptors all stem from an adult with an advanced solid tumor such as melanoma, head and neck, liver or kidney cancer.

The chain carries TRBV9 and TRBJ2-3; 7 nucleotides match TRBD2. Unmatched junction bases numbered 5, after V lost 0 bases and J lost 4 bases. CDR3 size: 15 residues. Germline lookup yields CDR1 SGDLS and CDR2 YYNGEE. In DNA form, the CDR3 reads TGTGCCAGCAGCGTAGAGGGACTATCAGCAGATACGCAGTATTTT. It translates to CASSVEGLSADTQYF.

This clone was detected only once. The J gene is TRBJ2-5, the V gene TRBV2; D perhaps matches TRBD1 (5 bases). This CDR3 has 14 residues. Trimming removed 5 bases at V and 1 base at J, with 11 bases between. The germline CDR1 and CDR2 sequences are SNHLY and FYNNEI. The CDR3 region has the DNA TGTGCCAGCAGTCTGACAGCTTCCCAAGAGACCCAGTACTTC. Its translation is CASSLTASQETQYF.

The chain is built from TRBV27 and TRBJ2-7; D is ambiguous. V lost 4 bases and J 6 bases, leaving 10 bases between the germline ends. CDR1 and CDR2 (germline): MNHEY, SMNVEV (reference sequence). The length of the CDR3 is 12 residues. DNA for the CDR3: TGTGCCAGCAGTTATGACATGGGCGAGCAGTACTTC. Protein: CASSYDMGEQYF.

The rearrangement links TRBV27 to TRBJ1-2; maybe TRBD1 (5 bases). The germline V gene encodes CDR1 MNHEY and CDR2 SMNVEV (reference sequence). The CDR3 runs to 15 residues. V gave up 7 bases and J gave up 0 bases, with 15 bases separating them. The CDR3 reads CASTLRGGTNYGYTF. The CDR3, as DNA: TGTGCCAGCACTCTGAGGGGAGGCACTAACTATGGCTACACCTTC.